The rows below give T cell receptor beta chains drawn from one sample of a study of cytomegalovirus exposure and HLA in healthy donors. TCRdb keeps only in-frame clones here, not all; method: immunoSEQ multiplex PCR. This table holds roughly 150,000 clones, over 65% found once. Input material: PBMCs. These TCRs come from a male donor in good health and CMV-seronegative. CDR3s include the opening cysteine and the closing phenylalanine or tryptophan. The order of the fields is clone size, D gene, V gene, J gene, CDR3 protein, CDR3 DNA. A D gene is named only where the DNA matches it firmly. Not all rows give a size; the values are once, few, many and, for expanded clones, a class.

>few|TRBD2|TRBV19|TRBJ2-7
CAAGLAGINEQYF
TGTGCCGCCGGCCTAGCGGGAATCAACGAGCAGTACTTC
>NA|NA|TRBV5-5|TRBJ2-7
CASNDQDPYEQYF
TGTGCCAGCAACGACCAGGATCCCTACGAGCAGTACTTC
>NA|NA|TRBV27|TRBJ2-7
CASSFGGLEYEQYF
TGTGCCAGCAGTTTCGGGGGGCTAGAGTACGAGCAGTACTTC
>NA|NA|TRBV5-6|TRBJ2-5
CASSLPGFYQETQYF
TGTGCCAGCAGCTTGCCGGGGTTCTATCAAGAGACCCAGTACTTC
>NA|NA|TRBV30|TRBJ2-3
CAWSPGRGSTDTQYF
TGTGCCTGGAGTCCCGGCAGGGGAAGTACAGATACGCAGTATTTT
>NA|TRBD1|TRBV27|TRBJ1-2
CASSLGQGYGYTF
TGTGCCAGCAGTCTTGGACAGGGCTATGGCTACACCTTC
>NA|TRBD1|TRBV4-1|TRBJ1-3
CASSLTGVGNTIYF
TGCGCCAGCAGTCTTACAGGGGTCGGAAACACCATATATTTT
>NA|NA|TRBV7-9|TRBJ2-5
CSSSFGGRETQYF
TGTTCCAGCAGCTTCGGGGGTCGGGAGACCCAGTACTTC
>NA|NA|TRBV6-1|TRBJ1-5
CASGNTRAGLEEHF
TGTGCCAGCGGCAACACGAGGGCGGGGCTGGAGGAGCATTTT
>NA|NA|TRBV19|TRBJ1-2
CASRLGGTPEGYTF
TGTGCCAGTAGGCTTGGGGGGACGCCTGAGGGCTACACCTTC
>NA|NA|TRBV7-8|TRBJ2-7
CASSLGTQGSAYEQYF
TGTGCCAGCAGCTTAGGTACACAGGGATCGGCCTACGAGCAGTACTTC
>NA|NA|TRBV5-8|TRBJ2-3
CASRGLKRGLDTQYF
TGTGCCAGCAGGGGACTTAAACGCGGATTAGATACGCAGTATTTT
>NA|TRBD1|TRBV7-9|TRBJ1-1
CASSNGTGFEAFF
TGTGCCAGCAGCAACGGGACAGGGTTTGAAGCTTTCTTT
>NA|NA|TRBV28|TRBJ2-7
CASSLYYEQYF
TGTGCCAGCAGCCTCTATTACGAGCAGTACTTC
>NA|TRBD1|TRBV19|TRBJ1-5
CASSPTGGYGQPQHF
TGTGCCAGTAGCCCGACAGGGGGCTACGGTCAGCCCCAGCATTTT
>NA|NA|TRBV4-1|TRBJ2-3
CASSKAPSPDTQYF
TGCGCCAGCAGCAAAGCTCCTTCTCCAGATACGCAGTATTTT
>NA|NA|TRBV5-1|TRBJ1-4
CASSRTGGDEKLFF
TGCGCCAGCAGCAGAACCGGGGGGGATGAAAAACTGTTTTTT
>NA|TRBD2|TRBV6-4|TRBJ2-4
CASSPHGGNIQYF
TGTGCCAGCAGTCCGCACGGGGGGAACATTCAGTACTTC
>NA|TRBD2|TRBV10-3|TRBJ2-1
CAISEAGSYNEQFF
TGTGCCATCAGTGAAGCGGGGTCCTACAATGAGCAGTTCTTC
>NA|NA|TRBV5-5|TRBJ2-7
CASSLVQVPSYEQYF
TGTGCCAGCAGCTTGGTTCAGGTACCTTCGTACGAGCAGTACTTC
>NA|TRBD2|TRBV2|TRBJ2-5
CASLRGTSGRETQYF
TGTGCCAGCCTCCGGGGGACTAGCGGGAGAGAGACCCAGTACTTC
>NA|NA|TRBV18|TRBJ2-3
CASSPAEGVSTDTQYF
TGTGCCAGCTCACCAGCGGAAGGGGTTTCCACAGATACGCAGTATTTT
>NA|TRBD2|TRBV27|TRBJ2-1
CASSTPWTSSYNEQFF
TGTGCCAGCAGCACGCCTTGGACTAGCTCCTACAATGAGCAGTTCTTC
>NA|TRBD2|TRBV4-2|TRBJ2-3
CASSQEWTSVADTQYF
TGTGCCAGCAGCCAAGAGTGGACTAGCGTCGCAGATACGCAGTATTTT
>NA|TRBD2|TRBV19|TRBJ2-2
CASSIGLAGVRGTGELFF
TGTGCCAGTAGTATAGGGTTAGCGGGGGTTCGGGGCACCGGGGAGCTGTTTTTT
>NA|TRBD1|TRBV19|TRBJ2-1
CASSFRQGSSYNEQFF
TGTGCCAGTAGTTTCCGACAGGGTAGCTCCTACAATGAGCAGTTCTTC
>NA|TRBD2|TRBV4-3|TRBJ2-4
CASSLLSGRATKNIQYF
TGCGCCAGCAGCCTGCTCAGCGGGAGGGCCACCAAAAACATTCAGTACTTC
>NA|NA|TRBV7-3|TRBJ2-7
CASSFDGNSYEQYF
TGTGCCAGCAGCTTCGATGGCAACTCCTACGAGCAGTACTTC
>NA|TRBD2|TRBV10-3|TRBJ2-1
CAISEFRMGGLGDEQFF
TGTGCCATCAGTGAATTTCGTATGGGAGGGTTGGGCGATGAGCAGTTCTTC
>NA|NA|TRBV28|TRBJ2-7
CASSSQGPLREQYF
TGTGCCAGCAGTTCGCAGGGGCCCCTGAGGGAGCAGTACTTC
>NA|NA|TRBV7-9|TRBJ1-1
CASSLALGSETEAFF
TGTGCCAGCAGCTTAGCGCTCGGGTCTGAGACTGAAGCTTTCTTT
>NA|NA|TRBV9|TRBJ2-2
CASSVTSYNTGELFF
TGTGCCAGCAGCGTAACTAGCTATAACACCGGGGAGCTGTTTTTT
>NA|NA|TRBV2|TRBJ2-5
CASSAQIQETQYF
TGTGCCAGCAGTGCGCAGATACAAGAGACCCAGTACTTC
>NA|TRBD1|TRBV27|TRBJ1-5
CASRTLTGANQPQHF
TGTGCCAGCAGAACGCTGACAGGGGCAAATCAGCCCCAGCATTTT
>NA|TRBD2|TRBV30|TRBJ2-1
CAWSVLAGNEQFF
TGTGCCTGGAGTGTACTAGCGGGGAATGAGCAGTTCTTC
>NA|NA|TRBV14|TRBJ2-2
CASSQRQTNTGELFF
TGTGCCAGCAGCCAACGACAAACGAACACCGGGGAGCTGTTTTTT
>NA|NA|TRBV30|TRBJ2-3
CALGRDKRTDTQYF
TGTGCCCTCGGCAGGGATAAGCGCACAGATACGCAGTATTTT
>NA|NA|TRBV29-1|TRBJ2-3
CSVVLASEYTDTQYF
TGCAGCGTTGTCCTGGCTAGCGAATACACAGATACGCAGTATTTT
>once|NA|TRBV7-3|TRBJ1-1
CASSSEARLYNTEAFF
TGTGCCAGCAGTTCGGAGGCCCGCTTATATAACACTGAAGCTTTCTTT
>NA|TRBD1|TRBV11-2|TRBJ2-7
CASGPSGTGYYEQYF
TGTGCCAGCGGCCCCTCCGGGACAGGGTACTACGAGCAGTACTTC
>NA|TRBD2|TRBV4-3|TRBJ2-2
CASSQRLAGELFF
TGCGCCAGCAGCCAGAGACTAGCAGGGGAGCTGTTTTTT
>NA|NA|TRBV18|TRBJ2-3
CASSPSASRGTDTQYF
TGTGCCAGCTCACCCTCCGCTAGTCGGGGCACAGATACGCAGTATTTT
>NA|TRBD1|TRBV7-2|TRBJ2-5
CASSLGQPQETQYF
TGTGCCAGCAGCCTGGGACAGCCTCAAGAGACCCAGTACTTC
>NA|TRBD1|TRBV6-1|TRBJ1-3
CASRYGTVGNTIYF
TGTGCCAGCAGATACGGGACAGTCGGAAACACCATATATTTT
>few|TRBD1|TRBV5-6|TRBJ2-7
CASSRGQEAIRYF
TGTGCCAGCAGCCGGGGACAGGAAGCTATTCGGTACTTC
>few|NA|TRBV19|TRBJ1-1
CASRDYTEAFF
TGTGCCAGCCGGGATTACACTGAAGCTTTCTTT
>NA|NA|TRBV6-4|TRBJ2-2
CASSPLVSGGELFF
TGTGCCAGCAGTCCCCTTGTTTCGGGCGGGGAGCTGTTTTTT
>NA|NA|TRBV27|TRBJ1-2
CATEGVGGYTF
TGTGCCACCGAGGGGGTAGGAGGCTACACCTTC
>NA|NA|TRBV30|TRBJ2-1
CAWSGLRGRDEQFF
TGTGCCTGGAGTGGACTGCGGGGGCGGGATGAGCAGTTCTTC
>NA|NA|TRBV14|TRBJ2-1
CASSQDGGSSYNEQFF
TGTGCCAGCAGCCAAGATGGAGGGAGCTCCTACAATGAGCAGTTCTTC
>NA|NA|TRBV27|TRBJ2-1
CASSPTDNEQFF
TGTGCCAGCAGTCCCACAGACAATGAGCAGTTCTTC
>NA|TRBD1|TRBV27|TRBJ2-1
CASSRQGASEQFF
TGTGCCAGCAGCCGCCAGGGGGCGAGTGAGCAGTTCTTC
>NA|NA|TRBV27|TRBJ2-7
CASSFRGNYEQYF
TGTGCCAGCAGTTTTCGAGGAAACTACGAGCAGTACTTC
>NA|NA|TRBV5-1|TRBJ2-5
CASRLGPQETQYF
TGCGCCAGCAGGTTGGGGCCCCAAGAGACCCAGTACTTC
>NA|NA|TRBV7-9|TRBJ2-1
CASSLVGTGTTSSQFF
TGTGCCAGCAGCTTAGTCGGGACTGGTACTACAAGCTCCCAGTTCTTC
>NA|NA|TRBV6-4|TRBJ2-1
CASSDSGDGSYNEQFF
TGTGCCAGCAGTGACTCCGGGGATGGCTCCTACAATGAGCAGTTCTTC
>NA|NA|TRBV6-5|TRBJ1-2
CASSYSSGTYGYTF
TGTGCCAGCAGTTACTCGTCGGGAACCTATGGCTACACCTTC
>NA|TRBD1|TRBV5-1|TRBJ1-2
CASSLGTGDPFTF
TGCGCCAGCAGCTTGGGGACAGGGGACCCTTTCACCTTC
>once|TRBD1|TRBV7-2|TRBJ2-5
CASSRDRGRETQYF
TGTGCCAGCAGCCGCGACAGGGGGCGAGAGACCCAGTACTTC